A selection of T cell receptor beta chains follows, all from one sample in a study of neurological immune-mediated disorders. Each CDR3 protein gets one entry after TCRdb re-called the 5' RACE reads with MiXCR. The sample has about 44,000 distinct CDR3 sequences, under 25% seen once; the top ten hold around 4.7%. The sample was PBMCs. The receptors shown here come from a man between 60 and 70 years old with HTLV-1-associated myelopathy (HAM/TSP). CDR3s include the opening cysteine and the closing phenylalanine or tryptophan. The D gene is left open where the match is weak. Some rows mark clone size as missing; the rest say once, few, many or name a class of expanded clone.

many	TRBV5-5	TRBJ2-1	TRBD2	CASSLNSGDTYKQFF	TGTGCCAGCAGCTTGAATAGCGGGGATACCTATAAGCAGTTCTTC
many	TRBV5-4	TRBJ2-7	.	CASSPLSRGLSYEQYF	TGTGCCAGCAGCCCTCTTTCCAGGGGCCTCTCCTACGAGCAGTACTTC
many	TRBV20-1	TRBJ2-7	.	CSAVGNHEQYF	TGCAGTGCTGTAGGGAACCACGAGCAGTACTTC
many	TRBV5-1	TRBJ2-6	.	CASRGTVGNSGANVLTF	TGCGCCAGCAGGGGGACCGTAGGGAACTCTGGGGCCAACGTCCTGACTTTC
many	TRBV9	TRBJ2-2	.	CASNLNTGELFF	TGTGCCAGCAATTTAAACACCGGGGAGCTGTTTTTT
.	TRBV11-1	TRBJ2-5	.	CASSSVREETQYF	TGTGCCAGCAGCTCCGTTCGGGAAGAGACCCAGTACTTC
many	TRBV24-1	TRBJ1-5	.	CATSGEQAGNQPQHF	TGTGCCACCAGTGGGGAACAAGCCGGCAATCAGCCCCAGCATTTT
many	TRBV20-1	TRBJ2-1	.	CSARDAGMKGYNEQFF	TGCAGTGCTAGAGATGCGGGAATGAAGGGTTACAATGAGCAGTTCTTC
many	TRBV20-1	TRBJ2-1	.	CSARDSWAYNEQFF	TGCAGTGCTAGAGATAGCTGGGCCTACAATGAGCAGTTCTTC
medium-sized	TRBV10-1	TRBJ1-1	.	CASSPGRGNILSEAFF	TGCGCCAGCAGTCCGGGACGGGGAAACATACTTTCTGAAGCTTTCTTT
many	TRBV5-1	TRBJ2-2	.	CASSTPEGIGELFF	TGCGCCAGCAGCACCCCGGAGGGCATCGGGGAGCTGTTTTTT
few	TRBV19	TRBJ1-1	TRBD1	CASSIQGQMNTEAFF	TGTGCCAGTAGTATCCAGGGACAGATGAACACTGAAGCTTTCTTT
.	TRBV7-3	TRBJ2-1	.	CASSSTGSGAYNEQFF	TGTGCCAGCAGCTCCACGGGATCAGGGGCCTACAATGAGCAGTTCTTC
many	TRBV5-1	TRBJ2-7	.	CASSTTAGTSDLEQYF	TGCGCCAGCAGTACCACGGCCGGGACATCAGACCTGGAGCAGTACTTC
.	TRBV7-9	TRBJ2-2	.	CASSFERLFF	TGTGCCAGCAGTTTCGAGAGGCTGTTTTTT
many	TRBV12-3/TRBV12-4	TRBJ2-5	TRBD2	CASSPVSGRLETQYF	TGTGCCAGCAGTCCCGTTAGCGGGAGACTCGAGACCCAGTACTTC
many	TRBV2	TRBJ2-1	TRBD2	CASSTLLGLAGVGEQFF	TGTGCCAGCAGCACACTGTTGGGACTAGCGGGAGTGGGTGAGCAGTTCTTC